These 7 T cell receptor beta chains were sequenced from one sample in a study of metastatic and nonmetastatic thyroid tumors. From the PCR reads, TCRdb re-called clones with MiXCR. The sample holds roughly 57,000 clones, more than 20% seen once. Thyroid surgery was preceded by no treatment in any patient. Material for sequencing was blood. These receptors were collected from a female donor with papillary thyroid cancer or a benign thyroid nodule (not recorded which). Some clones in this sample may be carry-over from other donors' samples.

Note on this clone: A much bigger clone sits one base away, suggesting this may be a read error. This specimen includes other DNA sequences encoding the same CDR3. The genes are TRBV29-1 and TRBJ2-1; 11 bases line up with TRBD1. The CDR3 contains 12 residues. CDR1 SQVTM and CDR2 ANQGSEA come from the germline V gene. V shed 7 bases and J 10 bases; nucleotides not matched to a gene: 6. The chain's CDR3 is CSAWTGGNEQFF. CDR3 in DNA: TGCAGCGCATGGACAGGGGGCAACGAGCAGTTCTTC.

This clone occurred many times. The J gene is TRBJ2-7, the V gene TRBV7-9; 7 bases match TRBD1. There are 18 residues in the CDR3. V lost 2 bases and J lost 1; bases outside the gene matches: 14. The germline CDR1 and CDR2 sequences are SEHNR and FQNEAQ (reference sequence). For the CDR3, the DNA is TGTGCCAGCAGCTTATCACGGACCGGGACAGCAATTTCCTACGAGCAGTACTTC. Translated, it gives CASSLSRTGTAISYEQYF.

Only one count was recorded for this clone. The chain joins TRBV5-1 to TRBJ2-7; D is uncertain. Germline CDR1 is SGHRS and CDR2 is YFSETQ. CDR3 length: 15 residues. The V end was cut by 4 bases, the J end by 3 bases, with 17 bases between. CDR3 nucleotides: TGCGCCAGCAGCACCGCAAAAGTTTCGGGCTACGAGCAGTACTTC. It is translated as CASSTAKVSGYEQYF.

This clone was recorded many times. V and J are TRBV28 and TRBJ2-1; 11 bases are a match to TRBD1. The length of the CDR3 is 14 residues. V was clipped by 7 bases and J by 9 bases; unmatched bases: 8. CDR1 and CDR2 from the germline V gene are MDHEN and SYDVKM. CDR3 sequence (DNA): TGTGCCAGCACCTTGCTAGGGACAGGGGGTGAGCAGTTCTTC. Its protein is CASTLLGTGGEQFF.

This clone was recorded many times. This sequence joins TRBV5-5 and TRBJ2-7, with TRBD1 matching 8 bases. The V gene's germline CDR1 is SGHKS and CDR2 YYEKEE (reference sequence). V shed 6 bases and J 2 bases; nucleotides not matched to a gene: 16. This CDR3 region has 17 residues. The CDR3 DNA reads TGTGCCAGCATCACATCCTTGAGACAGGGGCTAACCTACGAGCAGTACTTC. This gives the protein CASITSLRQGLTYEQYF. Variable domain in full (rest from reference TRBV5-5 and TRBJ2-7): DAGVTQSPTHLIKTRGQQVTLRCSPISGHKSVSWYQQVLGQGPQFIFQYYEKEERGRGNFPDRFSARQFPNYSSELNVNALLLGDSALYLCASITSLRQGLTYEQYFGPGTRLTVT.

This clone was found many times. J is TRBJ2-3 and V is TRBV7-3, with a weak D call TRBD2 (6 bases). Per the germline V gene, CDR1 is SGHTA and CDR2 is FQGTGA. This CDR3 has 14 residues. V was trimmed by 8 bases and J by 0 bases, leaving 12 bases between them. The CDR3 here is CASAAEGSTDTQYF. The CDR3 region has the DNA TGTGCCAGCGCGGCGGAGGGGAGCACAGATACGCAGTATTTT.

The chain employs TRBV20-1 and TRBJ1-2, with D possibly being TRBD1 (5 bases). The length of the CDR3 is 13 residues. The V gene lost 2 bases and the J gene lost 4 bases, with 11 bases spanning the gap. Germline loops: CDR1 DFQATT, CDR2 SNEGSKA (reference sequence). CDR3 sequence reads: CSARIDRSYGYTF. The CDR3 DNA reads as TGCAGTGCTAGAATCGACAGATCCTATGGCTACACCTTC.